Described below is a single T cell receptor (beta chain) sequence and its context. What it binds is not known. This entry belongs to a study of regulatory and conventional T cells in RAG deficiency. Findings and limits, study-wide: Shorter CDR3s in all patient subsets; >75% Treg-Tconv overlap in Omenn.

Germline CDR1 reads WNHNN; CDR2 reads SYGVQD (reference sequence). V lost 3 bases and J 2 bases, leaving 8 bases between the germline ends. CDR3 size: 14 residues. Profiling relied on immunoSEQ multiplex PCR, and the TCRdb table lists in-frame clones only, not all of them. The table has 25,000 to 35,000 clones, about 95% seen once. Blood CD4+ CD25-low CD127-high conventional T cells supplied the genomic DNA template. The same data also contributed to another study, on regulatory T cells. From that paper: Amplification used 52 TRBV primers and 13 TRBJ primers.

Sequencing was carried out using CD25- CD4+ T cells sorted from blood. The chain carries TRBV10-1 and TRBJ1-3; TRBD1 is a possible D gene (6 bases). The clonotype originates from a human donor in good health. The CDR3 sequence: CASSDEGAGNTIYF. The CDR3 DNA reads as TGCGCCAGCAGTGATGAGGGGGCTGGAAACACCATATATTTT.